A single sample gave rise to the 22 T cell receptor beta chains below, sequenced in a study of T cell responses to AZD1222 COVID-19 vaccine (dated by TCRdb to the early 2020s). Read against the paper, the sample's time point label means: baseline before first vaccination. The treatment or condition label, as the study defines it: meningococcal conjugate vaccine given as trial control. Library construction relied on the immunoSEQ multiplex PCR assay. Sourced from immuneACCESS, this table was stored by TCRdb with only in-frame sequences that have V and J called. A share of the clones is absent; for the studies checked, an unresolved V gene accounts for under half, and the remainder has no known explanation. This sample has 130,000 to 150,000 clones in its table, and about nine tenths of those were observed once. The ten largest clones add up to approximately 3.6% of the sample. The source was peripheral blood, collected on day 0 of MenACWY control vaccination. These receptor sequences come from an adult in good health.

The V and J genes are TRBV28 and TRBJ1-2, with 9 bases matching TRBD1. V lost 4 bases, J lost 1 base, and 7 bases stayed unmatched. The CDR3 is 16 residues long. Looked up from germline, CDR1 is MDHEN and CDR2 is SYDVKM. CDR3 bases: TGTGCCAGCAGTTCCACCGGGACAGGGCATAACTATGGCTACACCTTC. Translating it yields CASSSTGTGHNYGYTF.

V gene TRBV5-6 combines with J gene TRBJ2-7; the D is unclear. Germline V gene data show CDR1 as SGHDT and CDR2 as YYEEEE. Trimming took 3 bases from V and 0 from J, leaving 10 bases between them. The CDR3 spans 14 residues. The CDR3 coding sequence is TGTGCCAGCAGCTGGACGGCCAACTCCTACGAGCAGTACTTC. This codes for CASSWTANSYEQYF. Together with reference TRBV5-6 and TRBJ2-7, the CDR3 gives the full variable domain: DAGVTQSPTHLIKTRGQQVTLRCSPKSGHDTVSWYQQALGQGPQFIFQYYEEEERQRGNFPDRFSGHQFPNYSSELNVNALLLGDSALYLCASSWTANSYEQYFGPGTRLTVT.

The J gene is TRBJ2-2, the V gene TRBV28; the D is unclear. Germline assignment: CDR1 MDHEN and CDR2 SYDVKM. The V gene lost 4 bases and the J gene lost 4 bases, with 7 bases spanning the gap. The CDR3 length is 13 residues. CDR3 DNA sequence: TGTGCCAGCAGTTCCACAGCCACCGGGGAGCTGTTTTTT. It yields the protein CASSSTATGELFF.

The CDR3 reads CASSFRLAGVGTGELFF. The CDR3 DNA reads as TGCGCCAGCAGCTTCAGACTAGCGGGAGTGGGCACCGGGGAGCTGTTTTTT. The V and J genes are TRBV5-1 and TRBJ2-2, with TRBD2 identical over 12 bases. Germline CDR1 is SGHRS and CDR2 is YFSETQ. CDR3 length: 17 residues. V was clipped by 2 bases and J by 4 bases; unmatched bases: 6.

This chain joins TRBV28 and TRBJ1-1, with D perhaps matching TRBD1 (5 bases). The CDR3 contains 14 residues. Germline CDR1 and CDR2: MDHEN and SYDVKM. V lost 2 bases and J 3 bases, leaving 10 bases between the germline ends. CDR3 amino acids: CASSLGQGHTEAFF. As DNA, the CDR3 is TGTGCCAGCAGTTTAGGCCAGGGCCACACTGAAGCTTTCTTT.

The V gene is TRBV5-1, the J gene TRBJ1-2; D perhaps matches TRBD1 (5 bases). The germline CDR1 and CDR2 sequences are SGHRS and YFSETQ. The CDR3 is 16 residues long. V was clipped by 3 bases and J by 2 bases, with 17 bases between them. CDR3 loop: CASSSSTGVLNYGYTF. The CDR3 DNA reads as TGCGCCAGCAGCTCGTCTACAGGAGTATTAAACTATGGCTACACCTTC. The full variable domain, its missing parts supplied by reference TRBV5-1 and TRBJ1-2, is KAGVTQTPRYLIKTRGQQVTLSCSPISGHRSVSWYQQTPGQGLQFLFEYFSETQRNKGNFPGRFSGRQFSNSRSEMNVSTLELGDSALYLCASSSSTGVLNYGYTFGSGTRLTVV.

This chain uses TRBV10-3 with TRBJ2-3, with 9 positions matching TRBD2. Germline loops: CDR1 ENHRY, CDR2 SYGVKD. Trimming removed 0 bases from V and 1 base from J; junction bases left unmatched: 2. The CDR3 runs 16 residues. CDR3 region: CAISESWTSGTDTQYF. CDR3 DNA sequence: TGTGCCATCAGTGAGTCATGGACTAGCGGCACAGATACGCAGTATTTT.

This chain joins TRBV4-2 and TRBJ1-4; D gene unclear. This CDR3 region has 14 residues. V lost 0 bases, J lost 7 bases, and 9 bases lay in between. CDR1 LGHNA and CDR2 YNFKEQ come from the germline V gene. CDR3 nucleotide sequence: TGTGCCAGCAGCCAAGAAAACGGCGTTGAAAAACTGTTTTTT. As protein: CASSQENGVEKLFF.

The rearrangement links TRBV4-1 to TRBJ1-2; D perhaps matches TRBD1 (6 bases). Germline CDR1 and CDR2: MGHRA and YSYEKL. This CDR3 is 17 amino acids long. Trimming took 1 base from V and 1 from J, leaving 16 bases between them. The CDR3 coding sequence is TGCGCCAGCAGCCAAGGCGCAGGGCGGGACAATAACTATGGCTACACCTTC. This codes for CASSQGAGRDNNYGYTF.

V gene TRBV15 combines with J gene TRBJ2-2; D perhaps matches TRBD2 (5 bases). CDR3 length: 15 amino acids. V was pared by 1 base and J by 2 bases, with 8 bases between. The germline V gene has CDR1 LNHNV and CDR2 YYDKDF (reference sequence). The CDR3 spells CATSRAGDNTGELFF. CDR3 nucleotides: TGTGCCACCAGCAGAGCCGGGGATAACACCGGGGAGCTGTTTTTT. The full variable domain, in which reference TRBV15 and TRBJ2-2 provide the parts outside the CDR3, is DAMVIQNPRYQVTQFGKPVTLSCSQTLNHNVMYWYQQKSSQAPKLLFHYYDKDFNNEADTPDNFQSRRPNTSFCFLDIRSPGLGDTAMYLCATSRAGDNTGELFFGEGSRLTVL.

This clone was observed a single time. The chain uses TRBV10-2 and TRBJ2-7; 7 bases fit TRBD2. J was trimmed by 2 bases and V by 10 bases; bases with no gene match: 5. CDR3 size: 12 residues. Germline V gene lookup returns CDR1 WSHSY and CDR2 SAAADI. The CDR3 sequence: CATLGGTYEQYF. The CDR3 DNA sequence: TGCGCCACCCTCGGGGGGACCTACGAGCAGTACTTC.

As DNA, the CDR3 is TGCGCCAGCAGCTTTAGCGGGGTCAATGAGCAGTTCTTC. Protein sequence: CASSFSGVNEQFF. The chain has TRBV5-1 and TRBJ2-1; TRBD2 matches 8 bases. The CDR3 is 13 residues long. The J segment lost 6 bases and the V segment lost 2 bases, leaving 1 base of the junction unmatched. Germline V CDR1 and CDR2: SGHRS, YFSETQ. Full variable domain (outside the CDR3, taken from reference TRBV5-1 and TRBJ2-1): KAGVTQTPRYLIKTRGQQVTLSCSPISGHRSVSWYQQTPGQGLQFLFEYFSETQRNKGNFPGRFSGRQFSNSRSEMNVSTLELGDSALYLCASSFSGVNEQFFGPGTRLTVL.

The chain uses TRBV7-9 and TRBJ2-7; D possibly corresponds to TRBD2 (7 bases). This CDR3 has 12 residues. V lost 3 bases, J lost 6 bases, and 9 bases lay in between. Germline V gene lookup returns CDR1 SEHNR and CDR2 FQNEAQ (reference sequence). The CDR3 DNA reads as TGTGCCAGCAGCTTGGGGGGGCTCGAGCAGTACTTC. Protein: CASSLGGLEQYF.

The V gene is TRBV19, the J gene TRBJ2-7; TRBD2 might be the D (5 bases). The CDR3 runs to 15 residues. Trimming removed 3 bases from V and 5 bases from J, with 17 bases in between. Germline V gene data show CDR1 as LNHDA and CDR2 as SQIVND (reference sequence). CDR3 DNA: TGTGCCAGTAGTATTACGGGAAAACCCAGCCACGAGCAGTACTTC. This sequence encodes CASSITGKPSHEQYF.

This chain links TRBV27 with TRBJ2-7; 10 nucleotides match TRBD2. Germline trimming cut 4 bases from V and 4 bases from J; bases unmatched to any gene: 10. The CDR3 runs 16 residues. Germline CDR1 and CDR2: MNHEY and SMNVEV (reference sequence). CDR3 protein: CASSSLSSSGSYEQYF. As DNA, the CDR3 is TGTGCCAGCAGTTCCCTCAGTTCTAGCGGGAGTTACGAGCAGTACTTC.

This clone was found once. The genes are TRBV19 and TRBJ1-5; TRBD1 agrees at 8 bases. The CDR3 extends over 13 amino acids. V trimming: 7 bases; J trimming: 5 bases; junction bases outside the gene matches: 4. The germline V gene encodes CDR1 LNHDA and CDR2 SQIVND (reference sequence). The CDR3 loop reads CASTDREDQPQHF. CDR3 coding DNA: TGTGCCAGTACGGACAGGGAGGATCAGCCCCAGCATTTT.

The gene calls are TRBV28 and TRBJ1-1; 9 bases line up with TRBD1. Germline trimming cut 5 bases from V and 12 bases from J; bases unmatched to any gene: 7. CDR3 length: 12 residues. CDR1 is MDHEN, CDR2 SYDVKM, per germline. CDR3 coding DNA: TGTGCCAGCAGTCTCCCGGGACAGGGATCTTTCTTT. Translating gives CASSLPGQGSFF.

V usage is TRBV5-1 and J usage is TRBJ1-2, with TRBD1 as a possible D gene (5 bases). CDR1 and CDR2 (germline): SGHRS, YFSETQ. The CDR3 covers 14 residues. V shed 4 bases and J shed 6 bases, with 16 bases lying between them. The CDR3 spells CASSPVAQGDGYTF. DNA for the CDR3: TGCGCCAGCAGCCCCGTGGCCCAGGGCGATGGCTACACCTTC.

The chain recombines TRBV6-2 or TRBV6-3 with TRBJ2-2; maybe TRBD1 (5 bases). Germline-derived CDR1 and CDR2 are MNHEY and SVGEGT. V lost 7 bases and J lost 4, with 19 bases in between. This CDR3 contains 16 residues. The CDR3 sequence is CASNPGFASPTGELFF. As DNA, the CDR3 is TGTGCCAGCAACCCAGGGTTTGCTTCCCCCACCGGGGAGCTGTTTTTT.

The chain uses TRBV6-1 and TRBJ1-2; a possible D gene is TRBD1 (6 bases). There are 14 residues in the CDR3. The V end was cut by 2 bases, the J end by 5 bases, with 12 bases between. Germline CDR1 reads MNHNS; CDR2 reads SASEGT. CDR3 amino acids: CASSEQGSSYGYTF. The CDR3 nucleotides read TGTGCCAGCAGTGAACAGGGGTCCTCTTATGGCTACACCTTC.

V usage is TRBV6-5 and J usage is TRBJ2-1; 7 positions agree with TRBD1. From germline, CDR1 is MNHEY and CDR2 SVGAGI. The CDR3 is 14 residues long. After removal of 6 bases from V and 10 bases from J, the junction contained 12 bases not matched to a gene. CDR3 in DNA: TGTGCCAGCAGCTACGACAGGGCCAGAAGCGAGCAGTTCTTC. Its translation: CASSYDRARSEQFF.

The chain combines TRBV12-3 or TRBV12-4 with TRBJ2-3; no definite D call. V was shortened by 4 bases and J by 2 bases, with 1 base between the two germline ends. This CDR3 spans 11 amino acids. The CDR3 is CASSYTDTQYF. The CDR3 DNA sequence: TGTGCCAGCAGTTACACAGATACGCAGTATTTT.